The subject of this entry is one TCR beta chain. All enrollees were about 18 to 95 years old and from some 24 US areas. Participants' own reports of clinical history determined their cohort assignment. The data originate from a study of blood T cell repertoires in COVID-19. The germline V gene encodes CDR1 MNHNS and CDR2 SASEGT. Trimming took 2 bases from V and 6 from J; bases not matched to a gene: 6. The CDR3 loop spans 15 amino acids. The table came from immunoSEQ multiplex PCR; TCRdb's copy has only in-frame clones and leaves some out. The sample lists roughly 270,000 clones, around 85% seen once, with roughly 2.5% in the top ten.

This receptor was taken from a woman aged 45-65 years who had recovered from COVID-19. This sequence joins TRBV6-1 and TRBJ2-1; TRBD2 matches at 8 bases. Sequences were obtained from PBMCs or T cells enriched from blood (not recorded which). The CDR3 DNA sequence: TGTGCCAGCAGTGAATATCGAGCGGGGGTCAATGAGCAGTTCTTC. Encoded protein: CASSEYRAGVNEQFF.